A single sample is the source of the 9 T cell receptor beta chains below, sequenced in a study of T cell responses to AZD1222 COVID-19 vaccine. The protocol was immunoSEQ multiplex PCR, while the TCRdb copy is restricted to in-frame clones and leaves out a portion. The table has tens of thousands of clones, about nine tenths seen once. The sample was peripheral blood, taken on day 0 of AZD1222 vaccination. These receptors came from an adult in good health.

This clone was counted a single time. The chain uses TRBV5-1 and TRBJ1-5; perhaps TRBD1 as D (5 bases). This CDR3 has 14 residues. V was trimmed by 0 bases and J by 4 bases, leaving 8 bases between them. Germline loops: CDR1 SGHRS, CDR2 YFSETQ. As DNA, the CDR3 is TGCGCCAGCAGCTTGGATGGGGGTAATCAGCCCCAGCATTTT. As protein: CASSLDGGNQPQHF.

J is TRBJ1-4 and V is TRBV4-3; the match to TRBD1 covers 8 bases. Looked up from germline, CDR1 is LGHNA and CDR2 is YSLEER. The J segment lost 8 bases and the V segment lost 1 base, leaving 12 bases of the junction unmatched. The CDR3 loop spans 17 amino acids. The CDR3: CASSQALVQGAHEKLFF. The CDR3 DNA is TGCGCCAGCAGCCAAGCCCTGGTCCAGGGGGCGCACGAAAAACTGTTTTTT.

The CDR3 nucleotides are TGCGCCAGCAGGACAGGGGTCCTGACTCAAGAGACCCAGTACTTC. Translating it yields CASRTGVLTQETQYF. This chain uses TRBV5-1 with TRBJ2-5; 8 bases are a match to TRBD1. This CDR3 contains 15 residues. J was trimmed by 2 bases and V by 5 bases; bases with no gene match: 8. The germline gives CDR1 SGHRS, CDR2 YFSETQ.

The rearrangement links TRBV10-2 to TRBJ1-2; TRBD1 matches 7 bases. V lost 6 bases and J lost 1; bases outside the gene matches: 5. This CDR3 has 14 residues. CDR1 is WSHSY, CDR2 SAAADI, per germline. CDR3 residues: CASSGDSFNYGYTF. As DNA, the CDR3 is TGCGCCAGCAGCGGGGACAGCTTTAACTATGGCTACACCTTC.

The CDR3 is CSARFYQPQHF. CDR3 coding DNA: TGCAGTGCTAGATTTTATCAGCCCCAGCATTTT. The chain has TRBV20-1 and TRBJ1-5; the D is unclear. Trimming cost V 2 bases and J 5 bases, with 4 bases left between them. The CDR3 has 11 amino acids. Germline V CDR1 and CDR2: DFQATT, SNEGSKA (reference sequence).

In DNA form, the CDR3 reads TGTGCCAGCAGTTTAGGGACTAGCGGGGCAGACATTCAGTACTTC. Its translation: CASSLGTSGADIQYF. This chain connects TRBV28 to TRBJ2-4; the match to TRBD2 covers 13 bases. Trimming cost V 2 bases and J 8 bases; bases outside gene matches: 3. Germline V gene sequence: CDR1 MDHEN, CDR2 SYDVKM. The CDR3 loop spans 15 amino acids.

The chain couples TRBV19 to TRBJ2-5; D call uncertain. The V end lost 6 bases, the J end lost 5 bases, and 22 bases lay between the germline ends. CDR3 length: 16 amino acids. CDR1 LNHDA and CDR2 SQIVND come from the germline V gene (reference sequence). Here the CDR3 reads CASRRQGRSDRETQYF. The CDR3 DNA reads as TGTGCCAGTAGAAGACAAGGGCGTTCGGATCGGGAGACCCAGTACTTC.

V and J are TRBV3-1 (or the pseudogene TRBV3-2) and TRBJ2-5; maybe TRBD2 (6 bases). CDR1 LGHDT and CDR2 YNNKEL come from the germline V gene (reference sequence). The CDR3 runs to 15 residues. Trimming left V 1 base short and J 1 base short, with 10 bases between. The CDR3 region is CASSQAGGVQETQYF. DNA of the CDR3: TGTGCCAGCAGCCAAGCCGGAGGGGTCCAAGAGACCCAGTACTTC.

J is TRBJ1-5 and V is TRBV27; no clear D gene. Germline V CDR1 and CDR2: MNHEY, SMNVEV (reference sequence). There are 15 residues in the CDR3. The V and J ends lost 5 bases and 6 bases respectively, with 17 bases between them. The CDR3 coding sequence is TGTGCCAGCAGTAGTTTAAGTGATGGCTCTCAGCCCCAGCATTTT. Translation: CASSSLSDGSQPQHF.